These 10 T cell receptor beta chains were sequenced from one sample in a study of T cell responses to AZD1222 COVID-19 vaccine. Using immunoSEQ multiplex PCR, the repertoire was profiled, and TCRdb retains in-frame clones only, with some absent. The profile shows 150,000 or so clones, 70% to 90% of them singletons. Sequenced here: peripheral blood, sampled on day 0 of AZD1222 vaccination. The source of these receptors is an adult in good health.

The chain uses TRBV5-1 and TRBJ2-7, with D unclear. This CDR3 contains 15 residues. V was cut by 0 bases and J by 1 base, with 11 bases left in between. Germline CDR1 reads SGHRS; CDR2 reads YFSETQ. This CDR3 is CASSLVVGESYEQYF. CDR3 DNA: TGCGCCAGCAGCTTGGTTGTGGGCGAGTCCTACGAGCAGTACTTC.

The chain carries TRBV28 and TRBJ1-5; D possibly corresponds to TRBD1 (6 bases). Trimming left V 6 bases short and J 5 bases short, with 20 bases between. Germline V gene sequence: CDR1 MDHEN, CDR2 SYDVKM. CDR3 length: 16 amino acids. The DNA of the CDR3 is TGTGCCAGCAGCAATACGGGACACCGAGGCGATCAGCCCCAGCATTTT. Its translation is CASSNTGHRGDQPQHF. Complete variable domain (other parts from reference TRBV28 and TRBJ1-5): DVKVTQSSRYLVKRTGEKVFLECVQDMDHENMFWYRQDPGLGLRLIYFSYDVKMKEKGDIPEGYSVSREKKERFSLILESASTNQTSMYLCASSNTGHRGDQPQHFGDGTRLSIL.

The CDR3 coding sequence is TGTGCCAGCAGTCTCCAGCGTGAGCAGTTCTTC. Translation: CASSLQREQFF. The chain uses TRBV28 and TRBJ2-1; D remains ambiguous. Trimming pared 5 bases from V and 9 bases from J, leaving 8 bases between. The CDR3 runs 11 residues. The V gene's germline CDR1 is MDHEN and CDR2 SYDVKM.

The chain has TRBV10-3 and TRBJ2-2, with 13 bases aligning to TRBD2. The CDR3 loop spans 16 amino acids. Germline V CDR1 and CDR2: ENHRY, SYGVKD. V was pared by 4 bases and J by 6 bases, with 5 bases of the junction left unmatched. The DNA of the CDR3 is TGTGCCATCAGTGTCGGACTAGCGGGAGCCCCCGGGGAGCTGTTTTTT. Encoded protein: CAISVGLAGAPGELFF.

The chain combines TRBV9 with TRBJ2-5, with D uncertain. The germline V gene encodes CDR1 SGDLS and CDR2 YYNGEE. CDR3 size: 12 residues. V lost 0 bases to trimming and J lost 3 bases, with 3 bases between them. The CDR3: CASSVVKETQYF. The CDR3 nucleotides read TGTGCCAGCAGCGTAGTGAAAGAGACCCAGTACTTC. Full variable domain (outside the CDR3, taken from reference TRBV9 and TRBJ2-5): DSGVTQTPKHLITATGQRVTLRCSPRSGDLSVYWYQQSLDQGLQFLIQYYNGEERAKGNILERFSAQQFPDLHSELNLSSLELGDSALYFCASSVVKETQYFGPGTRLLVL.

This clone has a single count. The chain is built from TRBV11-2 and TRBJ1-6; D possibly corresponds to TRBD1 (6 bases). The CDR3 is 17 residues long. V lost 5 bases, J lost 0 bases, and 14 bases lay in between. The germline V gene encodes CDR1 SGHAT and CDR2 FQNNGV. The CDR3 here is CASSAGTLSSYNSPLHF. As DNA, the CDR3 is TGTGCCAGCAGCGCAGGGACACTGAGCTCCTATAATTCACCCCTCCACTTT.

This chain joins TRBV12-3 or TRBV12-4 and TRBJ1-5; D gene ambiguous. V shed 3 bases and J shed 5 bases, with 5 bases lying between them. The CDR3 runs 12 residues. The DNA of the CDR3 is TGTGCCAGCAGTTTCCCCGATCAGCCCCAGCATTTT. Its protein product is CASSFPDQPQHF.

This clone was detected once. The V and J genes are TRBV29-1 and TRBJ2-1; possibly TRBD1 for D (6 bases). V was shortened by 7 bases and J by 3 bases, with 13 bases between the two germline ends. The CDR3 is 13 residues long. Germline CDR1 is SQVTM and CDR2 is ANQGSEA. For the CDR3, the DNA is TGCAGCGCCAAGGACAGCCTCTACAATGAGCAGTTCTTC. Translation: CSAKDSLYNEQFF.

This chain joins TRBV14 and TRBJ1-1; TRBD1 is a possible D gene (6 bases). The CDR3 is 13 amino acids. The germline CDR1 and CDR2 sequences are SGHDN and FVKESK. V lost 4 bases to trimming and J lost 8 bases, with 14 bases between them. In DNA form, the CDR3 reads TGTGCCAGCAGCCCCAGGGGAGGGACAGAAGCTTTCTTT. Translating it yields CASSPRGGTEAFF.

This sequence joins TRBV2 and TRBJ2-7; D is unclear. Trimming took off 6 bases at V and 4 bases at J, with 7 bases between the two ends. This CDR3 contains 11 residues. The germline CDR1 and CDR2 sequences are SNHLY and FYNNEI. The CDR3 nucleotides read TGTGCCAGCAGCCTAAAGTACGAGCAGTACTTC. Amino acids: CASSLKYEQYF. The variable domain in full, completed from reference TRBV2 and TRBJ2-7, reads EPEVTQTPSHQVTQMGQEVILRCVPISNHLYFYWYRQILGQKVEFLVSFYNNEISEKSEIFDDQFSVERPDGSNFTLKIRSTKLEDSAMYFCASSLKYEQYFGPGTRLTVT.